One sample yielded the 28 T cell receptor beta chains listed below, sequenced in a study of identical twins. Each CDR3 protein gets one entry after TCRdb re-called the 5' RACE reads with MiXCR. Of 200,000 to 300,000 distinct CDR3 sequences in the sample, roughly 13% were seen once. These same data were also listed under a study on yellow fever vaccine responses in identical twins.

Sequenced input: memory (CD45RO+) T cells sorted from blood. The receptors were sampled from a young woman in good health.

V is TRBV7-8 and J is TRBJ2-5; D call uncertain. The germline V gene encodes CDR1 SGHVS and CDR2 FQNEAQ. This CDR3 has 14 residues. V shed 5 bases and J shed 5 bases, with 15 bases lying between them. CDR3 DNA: TGTGCCAGCAGCCAATTCGCTGACCGGGAGACCCAGTACTTC. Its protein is CASSQFADRETQYF.

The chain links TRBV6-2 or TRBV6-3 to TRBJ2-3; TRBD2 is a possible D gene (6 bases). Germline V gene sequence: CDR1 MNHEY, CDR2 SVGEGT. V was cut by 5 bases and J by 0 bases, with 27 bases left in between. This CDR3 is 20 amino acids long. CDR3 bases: TGTGCCAGCAGTCACACAACTAGCCGCTATGACCTGAGAAGCACAGATACGCAGTATTTT. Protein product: CASSHTTSRYDLRSTDTQYF.

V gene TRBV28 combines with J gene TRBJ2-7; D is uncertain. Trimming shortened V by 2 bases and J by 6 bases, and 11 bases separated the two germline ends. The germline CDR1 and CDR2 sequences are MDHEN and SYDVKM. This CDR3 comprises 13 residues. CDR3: CASSLDDYAEQYF. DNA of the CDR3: TGTGCCAGCAGTTTAGATGATTATGCCGAGCAGTACTTC.

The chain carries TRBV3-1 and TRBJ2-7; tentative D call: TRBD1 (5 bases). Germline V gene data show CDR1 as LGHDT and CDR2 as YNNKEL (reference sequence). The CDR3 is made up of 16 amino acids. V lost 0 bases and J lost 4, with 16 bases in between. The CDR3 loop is CASSQERTLSLYEQYF. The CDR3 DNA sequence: TGTGCCAGCAGCCAAGAAAGGACACTATCACTATACGAGCAGTACTTC.

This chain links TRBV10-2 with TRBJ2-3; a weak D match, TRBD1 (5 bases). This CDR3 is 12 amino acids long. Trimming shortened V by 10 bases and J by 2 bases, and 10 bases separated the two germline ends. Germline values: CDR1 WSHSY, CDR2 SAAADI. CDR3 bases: TGCGCCACCAGGGCCATCACAGATACGCAGTATTTT. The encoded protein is CATRAITDTQYF.

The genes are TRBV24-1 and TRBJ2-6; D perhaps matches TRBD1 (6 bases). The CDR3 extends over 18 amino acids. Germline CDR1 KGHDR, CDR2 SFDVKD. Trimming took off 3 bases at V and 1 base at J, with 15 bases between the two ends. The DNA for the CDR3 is TGTGCCACCAGTGATCCCTCTCAGGGGCAATCTGGGGCCAACGTCCTGACTTTC. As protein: CATSDPSQGQSGANVLTF.

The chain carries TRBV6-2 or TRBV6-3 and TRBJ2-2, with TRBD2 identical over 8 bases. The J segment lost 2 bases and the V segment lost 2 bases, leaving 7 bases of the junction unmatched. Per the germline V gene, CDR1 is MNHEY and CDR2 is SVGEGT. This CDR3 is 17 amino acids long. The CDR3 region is CASSYGTRLSNTGELFF. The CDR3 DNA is TGTGCCAGCAGTTACGGGACTAGATTATCCAACACCGGGGAGCTGTTTTTT.

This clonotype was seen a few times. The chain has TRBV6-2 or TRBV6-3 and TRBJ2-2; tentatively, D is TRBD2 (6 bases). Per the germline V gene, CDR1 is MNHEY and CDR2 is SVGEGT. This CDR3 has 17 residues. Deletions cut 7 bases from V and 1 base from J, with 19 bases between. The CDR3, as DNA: TGTGCCAGCAAGAAGGAGGGGTCGTACGAGAACACCGGGGAGCTGTTTTTT. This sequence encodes CASKKEGSYENTGELFF.

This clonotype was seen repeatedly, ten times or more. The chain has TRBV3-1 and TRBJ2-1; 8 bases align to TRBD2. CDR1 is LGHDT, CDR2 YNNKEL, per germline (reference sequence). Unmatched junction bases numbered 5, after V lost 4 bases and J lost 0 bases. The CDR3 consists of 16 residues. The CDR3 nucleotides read TGTGCCAGCAGCCGCGAGCGGGGGCCCTCCTACAATGAGCAGTTCTTC. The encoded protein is CASSRERGPSYNEQFF.

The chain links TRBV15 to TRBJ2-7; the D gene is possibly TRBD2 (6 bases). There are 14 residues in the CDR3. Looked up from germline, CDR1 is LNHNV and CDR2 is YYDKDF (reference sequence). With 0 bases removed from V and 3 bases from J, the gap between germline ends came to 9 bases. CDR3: CATSREGRFYEQYF. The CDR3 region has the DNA TGTGCCACCAGCAGAGAGGGGAGGTTCTACGAGCAGTACTTC. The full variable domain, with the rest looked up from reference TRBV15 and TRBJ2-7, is DAMVIQNPRYQVTQFGKPVTLSCSQTLNHNVMYWYQQKSSQAPKLLFHYYDKDFNNEADTPDNFQSRRPNTSFCFLDIRSPGLGDTAMYLCATSREGRFYEQYFGPGTRLTVT.

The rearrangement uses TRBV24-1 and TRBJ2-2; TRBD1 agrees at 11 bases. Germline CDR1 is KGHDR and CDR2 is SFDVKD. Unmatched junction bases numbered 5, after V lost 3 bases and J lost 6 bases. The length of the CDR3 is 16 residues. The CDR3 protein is CATSDQGQGGPGELFF. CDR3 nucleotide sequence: TGTGCCACCAGTGATCAGGGACAGGGGGGTCCCGGGGAGCTGTTTTTT.

This CDR3 is CASSLRLASPDTQYF. For the CDR3, the DNA is TGTGCCAGCAGCTTACGCCTAGCGTCCCCGGATACGCAGTATTTT. The chain has TRBV7-3 and TRBJ2-3; a weak D match, TRBD2 (6 bases). Trimming took off 2 bases at V and 6 bases at J, with 15 bases between the two ends. There are 15 residues in the CDR3. CDR1 SGHTA and CDR2 FQGTGA come from the germline V gene.

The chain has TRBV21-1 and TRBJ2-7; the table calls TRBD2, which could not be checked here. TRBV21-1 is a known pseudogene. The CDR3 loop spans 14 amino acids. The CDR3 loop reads CAITGRSGNHEQYF. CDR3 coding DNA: TGTGCCATCACCGGCCGAAGCGGGAACCACGAGCAGTACTTC.

DNA for the CDR3: TGTGCCTGGAGCCGTGGGGGAAATGAGCAGTTCTTC. Translation gives CAWSRGGNEQFF. V is TRBV30 and J is TRBJ2-1; D tentatively reads TRBD1 or TRBD2 (5 bases each). The V end was cut by 3 bases, the J end by 7 bases, with 10 bases between. The germline V gene encodes CDR1 GTSNPN and CDR2 SVGIG (reference sequence). There are 12 residues in the CDR3.

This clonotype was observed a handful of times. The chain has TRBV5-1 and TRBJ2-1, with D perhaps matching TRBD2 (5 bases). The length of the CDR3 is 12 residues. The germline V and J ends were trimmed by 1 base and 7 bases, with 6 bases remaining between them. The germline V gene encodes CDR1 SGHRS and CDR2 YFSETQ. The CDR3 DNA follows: TGCGCCAGCAGCTTGACTAGGAATGAGCAGTTCTTC. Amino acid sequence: CASSLTRNEQFF. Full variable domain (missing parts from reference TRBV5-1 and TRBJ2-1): KAGVTQTPRYLIKTRGQQVTLSCSPISGHRSVSWYQQTPGQGLQFLFEYFSETQRNKGNFPGRFSGRQFSNSRSEMNVSTLELGDSALYLCASSLTRNEQFFGPGTRLTVL.

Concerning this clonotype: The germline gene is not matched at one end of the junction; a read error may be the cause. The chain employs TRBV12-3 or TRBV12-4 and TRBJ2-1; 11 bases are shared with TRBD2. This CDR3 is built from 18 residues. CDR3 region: CACSFYTGGLAAYNEQFF. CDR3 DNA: TGTGCCTGCAGTTTTTATACGGGGGGACTAGCGGCTTACAATGAGCAGTTCTTC.

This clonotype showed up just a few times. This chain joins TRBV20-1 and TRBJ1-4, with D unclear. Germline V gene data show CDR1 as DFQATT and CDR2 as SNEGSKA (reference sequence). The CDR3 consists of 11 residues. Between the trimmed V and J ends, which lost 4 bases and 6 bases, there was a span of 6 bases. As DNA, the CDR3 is TGCAGTGCTACCACGGATGAAAAACTGTTTTTT. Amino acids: CSATTDEKLFF.

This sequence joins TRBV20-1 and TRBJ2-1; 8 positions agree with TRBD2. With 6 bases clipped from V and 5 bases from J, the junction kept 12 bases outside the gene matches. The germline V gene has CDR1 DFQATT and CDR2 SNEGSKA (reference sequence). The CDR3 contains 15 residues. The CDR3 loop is CSANITGGTHNEQFF. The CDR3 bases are TGCAGTGCGAACATAACGGGGGGGACCCACAATGAGCAGTTCTTC.

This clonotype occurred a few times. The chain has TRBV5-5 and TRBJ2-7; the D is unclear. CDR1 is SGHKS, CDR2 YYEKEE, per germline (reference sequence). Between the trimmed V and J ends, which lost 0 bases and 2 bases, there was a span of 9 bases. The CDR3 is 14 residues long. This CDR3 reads CASSLGRSAYEQYF. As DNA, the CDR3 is TGTGCCAGCAGCTTGGGTAGGTCCGCCTACGAGCAGTACTTC.

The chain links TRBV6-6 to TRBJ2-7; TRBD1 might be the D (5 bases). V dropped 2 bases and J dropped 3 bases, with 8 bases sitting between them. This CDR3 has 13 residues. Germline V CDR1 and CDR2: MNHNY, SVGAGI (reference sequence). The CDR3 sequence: CASSYVTGYEQYF. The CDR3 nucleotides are TGTGCCAGCAGTTACGTAACAGGCTACGAGCAGTACTTC.

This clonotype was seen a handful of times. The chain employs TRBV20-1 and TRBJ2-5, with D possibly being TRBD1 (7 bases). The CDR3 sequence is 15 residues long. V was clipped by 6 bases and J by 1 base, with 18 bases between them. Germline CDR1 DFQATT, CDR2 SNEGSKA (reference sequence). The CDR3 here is CSAPPRQGGQETQYF. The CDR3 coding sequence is TGCAGTGCCCCACCCAGACAGGGAGGCCAAGAGACCCAGTACTTC.

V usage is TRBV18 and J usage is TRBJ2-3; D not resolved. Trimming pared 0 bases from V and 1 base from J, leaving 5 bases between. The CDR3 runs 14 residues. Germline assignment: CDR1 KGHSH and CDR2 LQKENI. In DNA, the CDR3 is TGTGCCAGCTCACCACCGTGGGGCACAGATACGCAGTATTTT. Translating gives CASSPPWGTDTQYF.

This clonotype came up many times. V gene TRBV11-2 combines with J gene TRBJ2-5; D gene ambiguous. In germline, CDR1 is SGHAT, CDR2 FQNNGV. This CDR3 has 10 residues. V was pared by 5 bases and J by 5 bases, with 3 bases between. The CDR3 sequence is CASSLETQYF. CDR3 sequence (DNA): TGTGCCAGCAGCCTGGAGACCCAGTACTTC.

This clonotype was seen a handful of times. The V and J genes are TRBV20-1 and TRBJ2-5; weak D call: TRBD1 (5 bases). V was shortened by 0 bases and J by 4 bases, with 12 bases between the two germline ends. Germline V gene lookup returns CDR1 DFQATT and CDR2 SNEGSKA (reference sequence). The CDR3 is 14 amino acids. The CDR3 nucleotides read TGCAGTGCTAGAGAAGGGGCGACAACAGAGACCCAGTACTTC. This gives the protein CSAREGATTETQYF.

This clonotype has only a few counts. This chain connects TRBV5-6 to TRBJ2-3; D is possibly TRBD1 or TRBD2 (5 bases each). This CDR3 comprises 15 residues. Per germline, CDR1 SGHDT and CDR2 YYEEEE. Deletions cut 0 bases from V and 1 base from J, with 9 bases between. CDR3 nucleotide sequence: TGTGCCAGCAGCTTGGGGGGACGCCGCACAGATACGCAGTATTTT. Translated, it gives CASSLGGRRTDTQYF.

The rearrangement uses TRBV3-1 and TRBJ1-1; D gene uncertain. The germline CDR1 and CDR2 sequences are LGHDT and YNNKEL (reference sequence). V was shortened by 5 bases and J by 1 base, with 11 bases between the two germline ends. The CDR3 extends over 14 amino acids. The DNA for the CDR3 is TGTGCCAGCAGCATAACCGTTACGAACACTGAAGCTTTCTTT. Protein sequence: CASSITVTNTEAFF.

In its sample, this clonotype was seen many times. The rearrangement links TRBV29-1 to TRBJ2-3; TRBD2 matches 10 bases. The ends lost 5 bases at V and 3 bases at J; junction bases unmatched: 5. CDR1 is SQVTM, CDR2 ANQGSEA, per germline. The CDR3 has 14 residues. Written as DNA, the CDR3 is TGCAGCGTTAGCAGCGGGGGGGGGACAGATACGCAGTATTTT. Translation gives CSVSSGGGTDTQYF.

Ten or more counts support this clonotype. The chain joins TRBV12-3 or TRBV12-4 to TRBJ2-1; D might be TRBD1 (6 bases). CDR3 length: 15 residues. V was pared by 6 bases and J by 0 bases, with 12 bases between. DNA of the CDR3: TGTGCCAGCAGCGAGGGGGTCGGCTCCTACAATGAGCAGTTCTTC. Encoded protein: CASSEGVGSYNEQFF.